These 5 T cell receptor beta chains were all obtained from the same sample, sequenced in a study of cytomegalovirus exposure and HLA in healthy donors. The PCR had 60 Vbeta and 13 Jbeta primers. Sequenced by immunoSEQ multiplex PCR; TCRdb stores in-frame clones only, minus some. This table holds 150,000 to 200,000 clones, 70% to 80% found once. The specimen sequenced was PBMCs. These receptors were taken from a man aged 35 to 55 in good health and CMV-seronegative.

V gene TRBV18 combines with J gene TRBJ1-3; D remains unclear. The CDR3 is made up of 14 amino acids. Between the trimmed V and J ends, which lost 3 bases and 4 bases, there was a span of 10 bases. CDR1 and CDR2 (germline): KGHSH, LQKENI. The CDR3 bases are TGTGCCAGCTCACCCGGTCGGTCCGGAAACACCATATATTTT. Amino acids: CASSPGRSGNTIYF.

V gene TRBV28 combines with J gene TRBJ2-3; 12 nucleotides line up with TRBD2. This CDR3 is built from 18 residues. J lost 3 bases, V lost 3 bases, and 10 bases had no gene match. Looked up from germline, CDR1 is MDHEN and CDR2 is SYDVKM. The CDR3: CASSLPPPGLAGTDTQYF. DNA for the CDR3: TGTGCCAGCAGTTTGCCTCCCCCAGGACTAGCGGGAACAGATACGCAGTATTTT.

This clone was seen just once. The rearrangement links TRBV27 to TRBJ2-7; TRBD2 aligns across 11 bases. Per the germline V gene, CDR1 is MNHEY and CDR2 is SMNVEV (reference sequence). The V and J ends lost 5 bases and 2 bases, in that order; junction bases with no gene match: 8. CDR3 length: 16 residues. CDR3 nucleotides: TGTGCCAGCAGTCCGCTAGCGGGAGGTCTCGCCTACGAGCAGTACTTC. Translation: CASSPLAGGLAYEQYF.

V usage is TRBV18 and J usage is TRBJ2-5, with 7 bases lining up with TRBD1. This CDR3 contains 16 residues. Germline CDR1 KGHSH, CDR2 LQKENI. Trimming removed 8 bases from V and 1 base from J; junction bases left unmatched: 13. CDR3 region: CASAITDRVGQETQYF. CDR3 bases: TGTGCCAGCGCGATTACAGACAGGGTAGGCCAAGAGACCCAGTACTTC.

J is TRBJ2-1 and V is TRBV27; possible D gene TRBD2, 5 bases. Germline-derived CDR1 and CDR2 are MNHEY and SMNVEV (reference sequence). This CDR3 region has 16 residues. Trimming cost V 5 bases and J 2 bases, with 16 bases left between them. The chain's CDR3 is CASSPSVGETYNEQFF. The CDR3 DNA is TGTGCCAGCAGTCCCTCTGTCGGGGAAACCTACAATGAGCAGTTCTTC.